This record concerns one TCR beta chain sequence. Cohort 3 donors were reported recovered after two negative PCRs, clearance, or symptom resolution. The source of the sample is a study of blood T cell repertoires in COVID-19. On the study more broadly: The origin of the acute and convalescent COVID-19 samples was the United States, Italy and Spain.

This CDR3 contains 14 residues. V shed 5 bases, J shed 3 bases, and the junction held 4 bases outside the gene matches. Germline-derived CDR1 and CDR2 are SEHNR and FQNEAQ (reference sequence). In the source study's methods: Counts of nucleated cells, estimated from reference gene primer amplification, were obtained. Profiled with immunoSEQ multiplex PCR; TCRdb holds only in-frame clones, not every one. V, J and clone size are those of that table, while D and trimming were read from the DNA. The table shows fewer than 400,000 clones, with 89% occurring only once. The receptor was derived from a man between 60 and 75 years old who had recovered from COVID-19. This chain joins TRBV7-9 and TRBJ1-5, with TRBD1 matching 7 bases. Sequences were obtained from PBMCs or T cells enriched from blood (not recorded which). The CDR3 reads CASSRDSLNQPQHF. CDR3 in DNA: TGTGCCAGCAGCCGGGACAGCCTCAATCAGCCCCAGCATTTT.